The present TCR beta chain was sequenced within a study of blood T cell repertoires in COVID-19 (dated by TCRdb to the early 2020s). Study-wide context: The collaborator samples originated in the United States, Italy and Spain and spanned the acute and convalescent phases of COVID-19. Samples came from the ongoing ImmuneRACE study (first 160 participants) plus 1,254 subjects from 6 global collaborators. A de-identified subject ID, COVID-19 status, age in years and sex were almost always included in the sample metadata. The dataset comprised deeply sampled blood TCRbeta repertoires from subjects exposed to, actively infected with, or recovered from COVID-19. A freely available public database, intended as a resource for researchers studying the immune response to SARS-CoV-2, is where the repertoires were released. The material from the prospective study consisted of cDNA or gDNA derived from T cells, B-cell-depleted T cells, or PBMCs. Where available, HLA class I and class II types were obtained from metadata supplied by the sample provider rather than from assay-based typing. Study-wide conclusions, independent of this receptor: Clinical and demographic metadata were provided uncurated, with the amount varying by source and participant.

The immunoSEQ Assay, a bias-controlled multiplex PCR, was used to amplify TCRbeta CDR3 regions from genomic DNA. On the study's bioinformatics: Nucleated cell counts per sample were estimated from amplification of reference gene primers within the assay. To quantify the absolute abundance of each unique TCRbeta CDR3 rearrangement, sequence reads were collapsed and filtered. For each sample, productive Simpson clonality was calculated as the square root of Simpson's diversity index over productive rearrangements. The table comes from immuneACCESS by way of TCRdb, which keeps in-frame sequences with V and J called. Part of the clones is missing from these tables; in studies checked, under half for an unresolved V gene and the rest for unknown reasons. D and trimming were read from the DNA, whereas the V and J calls and clone size are those reported in that table. Recorded for this sample are under 200,000 clones; more than 75% of them occurred a single time. In total, the top ten clones hold less than 2.5% of the sample.

Collaborating institutions collected whole blood in K2EDTA tubes following their own protocols. For TCRbeta analysis, collaborator samples were shipped as frozen whole blood, as isolated PBMCs, or as DNA extracted from either sample type. As for this clone: Its antigen is currently not known. No per-base quality is available; no much larger clone lies one base away.

From the germline V gene, CDR1 is SNHLY and CDR2 is FYNNEI. V is pared back by 7 bases and J by 6 bases, with 15 bases lying between the germline termini. The CDR3 runs 13 residues from the cysteine to the phenylalanine. The kept DNA is CDR3 alone, 39 bases in frame from the first base. Sequenced material: peripheral blood. The rearrangement combines TRBV2 with TRBJ1-2, with the D gene not clear enough to name. This clonotype was obtained from a young man with acute or convalescent COVID-19. In nucleotides, the sequence is TGTGCCAGCACCAAGTATTTCGGTGATGGCTACACCTTC. This encodes CASTKYFGDGYTF.